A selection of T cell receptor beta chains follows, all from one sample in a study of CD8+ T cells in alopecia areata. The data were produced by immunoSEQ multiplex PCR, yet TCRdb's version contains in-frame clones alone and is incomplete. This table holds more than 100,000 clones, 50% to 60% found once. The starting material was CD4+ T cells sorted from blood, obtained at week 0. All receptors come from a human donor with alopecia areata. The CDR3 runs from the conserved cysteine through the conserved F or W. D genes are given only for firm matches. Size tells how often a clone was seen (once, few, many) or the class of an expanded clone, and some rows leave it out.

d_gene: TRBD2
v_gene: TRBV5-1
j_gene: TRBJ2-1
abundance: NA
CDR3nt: TGCGCCAGCAGAAGCGTGGGAGGGCCCTCCTACAATGAGCAGTTCTTC
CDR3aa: CASRSVGGPSYNEQFF

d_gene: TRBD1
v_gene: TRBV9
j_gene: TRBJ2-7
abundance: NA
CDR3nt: TGTGCCAGCAGCGTAGGGGGACAGGTCTACGAGCAGTACTTC
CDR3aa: CASSVGGQVYEQYF

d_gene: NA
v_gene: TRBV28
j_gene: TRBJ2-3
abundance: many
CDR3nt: TGTGCCAGCAGAAAGGGAAGGAGCACAGATACGCAGTATTTT
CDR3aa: CASRKGRSTDTQYF

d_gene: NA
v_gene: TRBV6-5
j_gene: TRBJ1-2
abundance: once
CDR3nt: TGTGCCAGCCGCGACCAGATGAGCTATGGCTACACCTTC
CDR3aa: CASRDQMSYGYTF

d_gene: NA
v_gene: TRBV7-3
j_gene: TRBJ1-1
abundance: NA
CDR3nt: TGTGCCAGCAGCTATCGGAGGAACACTGAAGCTTTCTTT
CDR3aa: CASSYRRNTEAFF

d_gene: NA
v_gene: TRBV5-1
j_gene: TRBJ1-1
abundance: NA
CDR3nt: TGCGCCAGCAGCTTGGAGCTAGAGGGTGAAGCTTTCTTT
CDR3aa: CASSLELEGEAFF

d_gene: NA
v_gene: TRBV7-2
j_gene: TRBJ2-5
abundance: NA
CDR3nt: TGTGCCAGCAACTTAGGAGGGGAAGAGACCCAGTACTTC
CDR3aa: CASNLGGEETQYF

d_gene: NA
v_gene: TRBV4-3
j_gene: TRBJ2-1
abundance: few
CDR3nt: TGCGCCAGCAGCCAAGGGCCCTTGGGGACCGAATCCTACAATGAGCAGTTCTTC
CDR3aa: CASSQGPLGTESYNEQFF

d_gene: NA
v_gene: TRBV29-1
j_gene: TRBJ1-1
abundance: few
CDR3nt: TGCAGCGTTGAAGAAGCTTTCTTT
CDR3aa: CSVEEAFF

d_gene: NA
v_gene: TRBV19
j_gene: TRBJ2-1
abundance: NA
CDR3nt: TGTGCCAGTAGTACGCAAGGGTCGTACAATGAGCAGTTCTTC
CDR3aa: CASSTQGSYNEQFF

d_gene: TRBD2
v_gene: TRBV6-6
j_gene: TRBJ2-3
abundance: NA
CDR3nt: TGTGCCAGCCGGAATAGCGGGAGTCCAGATACGCAGTATTTT
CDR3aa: CASRNSGSPDTQYF

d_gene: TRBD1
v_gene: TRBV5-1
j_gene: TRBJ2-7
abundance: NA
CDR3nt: TGCGCCAGCAGCTTGACGGGACAGGCCCCCTACGAGCAGTACTTC
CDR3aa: CASSLTGQAPYEQYF

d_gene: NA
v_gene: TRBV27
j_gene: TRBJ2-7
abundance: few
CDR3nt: TGTGCCAGCAGTTCGGGTTCGGAGGGCCCATACTTC
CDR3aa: CASSSGSEGPYF

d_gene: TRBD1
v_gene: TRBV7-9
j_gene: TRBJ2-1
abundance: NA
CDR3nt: TGTGCCAGCCGGGATGGACAGGGGTCCTACAATGAGCAGTTCTTC
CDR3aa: CASRDGQGSYNEQFF

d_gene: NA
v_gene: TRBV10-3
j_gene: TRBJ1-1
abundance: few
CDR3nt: TGTGCCATCAGTTTTTCGACAGGGAACACTGAAGCTTTCTTT
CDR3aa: CAISFSTGNTEAFF

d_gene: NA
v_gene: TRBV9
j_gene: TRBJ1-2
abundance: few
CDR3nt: TGTGCCAGCAGCCCCTTAGACGTCATCAGAGCTAACTATGGCTACACCTTC
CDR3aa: CASSPLDVIRANYGYTF

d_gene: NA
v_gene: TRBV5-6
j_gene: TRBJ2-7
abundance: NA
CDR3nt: TGTGCCAGCAGCTCGACAGCCCCCTACGAGCAGTACTTC
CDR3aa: CASSSTAPYEQYF

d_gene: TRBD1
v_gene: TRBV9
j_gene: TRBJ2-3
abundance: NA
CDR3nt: TGTGCCAGCAGCGTAGGAGACAGGGGTGGGCCAGATACGCAGTATTTT
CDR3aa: CASSVGDRGGPDTQYF

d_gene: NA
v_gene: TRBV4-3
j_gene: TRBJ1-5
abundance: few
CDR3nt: TGCGCCAGCAGCCAAGGGACAGATTATTATCAGCCCCAGCATTTT
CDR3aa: CASSQGTDYYQPQHF

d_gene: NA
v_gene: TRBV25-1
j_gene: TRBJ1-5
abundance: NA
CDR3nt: TGTGCCAGCAGTGCCAGCCGCAAATCGGCCTGGGGTAGGTCCCAGCATTTT
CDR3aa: CASSASRKSAWGRSQHF

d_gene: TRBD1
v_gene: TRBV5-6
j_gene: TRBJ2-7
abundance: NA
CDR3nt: TGTGCCAGCAGCTTTGCTTCAGGGGGCAACTACGAGCAGTACTTC
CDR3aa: CASSFASGGNYEQYF

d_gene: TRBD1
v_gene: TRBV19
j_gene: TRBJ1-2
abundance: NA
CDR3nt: TGTGCCAGTAGTATTGACAGGGCCTATGGCTACACCTTC
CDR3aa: CASSIDRAYGYTF

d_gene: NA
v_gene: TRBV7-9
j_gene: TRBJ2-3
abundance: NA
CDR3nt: TGTGCCAGCAGCGTACCTCCAGATACGCAGTATTTT
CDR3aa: CASSVPPDTQYF

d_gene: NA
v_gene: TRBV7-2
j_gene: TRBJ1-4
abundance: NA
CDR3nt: TGTGCCAGCAGCTTAGTCGGAGGCCCAACTAATGAAAAACTGTTTTTT
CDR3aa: CASSLVGGPTNEKLFF

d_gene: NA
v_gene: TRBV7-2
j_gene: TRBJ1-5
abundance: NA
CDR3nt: TGTGCCAGCAGCTTAGATAGGTCCTCTCAGCCCCAGCATTTT
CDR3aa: CASSLDRSSQPQHF

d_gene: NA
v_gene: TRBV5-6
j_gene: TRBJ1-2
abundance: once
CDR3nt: TGTGCCAGCAGCTTTAGGGAGGCCGGAGGCTATGGCTACACCTTC
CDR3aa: CASSFREAGGYGYTF

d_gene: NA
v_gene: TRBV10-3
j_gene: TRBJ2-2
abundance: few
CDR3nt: TGTGCCATCAGAGGGGGGGCTGGGGAGCTGTTTTTT
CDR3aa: CAIRGGAGELFF

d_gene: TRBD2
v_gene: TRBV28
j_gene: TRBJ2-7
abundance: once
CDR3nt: TGTGCCAGCAGTCACCGGGTAGCGGGAGTAGCCGAGCAGTACTTC
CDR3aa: CASSHRVAGVAEQYF

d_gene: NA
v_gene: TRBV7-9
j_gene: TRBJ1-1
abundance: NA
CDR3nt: TGTGCCAGCAGCTTAGAAACCTTT
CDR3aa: CASSLETF

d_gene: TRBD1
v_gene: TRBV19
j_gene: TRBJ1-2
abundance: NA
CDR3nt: TGTGCCGGTCTGATACCGGGACAGGGTTATGGCTACACCTTC
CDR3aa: CAGLIPGQGYGYTF

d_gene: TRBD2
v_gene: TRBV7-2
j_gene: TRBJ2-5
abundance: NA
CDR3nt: TGTGCCAGCAGCCTAGAGGGGACTAGCCAAGAGACCCAGTACTTC
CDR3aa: CASSLEGTSQETQYF

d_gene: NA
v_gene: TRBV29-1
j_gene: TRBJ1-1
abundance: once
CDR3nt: TGCAGCGTAGGCTCTGGGGGGAACACTGAAGCTTTCTTT
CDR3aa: CSVGSGGNTEAFF

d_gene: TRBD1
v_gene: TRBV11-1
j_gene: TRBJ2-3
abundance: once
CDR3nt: TGTGCCAGCAGCCGGACAGGGATACGTGATACGCAGTATTTT
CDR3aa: CASSRTGIRDTQYF

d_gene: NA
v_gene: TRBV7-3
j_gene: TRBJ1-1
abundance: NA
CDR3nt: TGTGCCAGCAGCTTATCTAGCCAGAACACTGAAGCTTTCTTT
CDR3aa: CASSLSSQNTEAFF

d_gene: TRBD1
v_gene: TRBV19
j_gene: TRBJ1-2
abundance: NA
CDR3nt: TGTGCCAGTAGTACCCGGGACAGGGGGCGAGGCTACACCTTC
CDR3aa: CASSTRDRGRGYTF

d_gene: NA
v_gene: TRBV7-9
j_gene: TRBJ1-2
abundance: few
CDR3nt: TGTGCCAGCAGTGCAGCCTTAGCTAACTATGGCTACACCTTC
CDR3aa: CASSAALANYGYTF

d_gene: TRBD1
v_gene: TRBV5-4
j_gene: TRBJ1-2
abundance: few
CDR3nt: TGTGCCAGCAGCGCGGGACAGGACTATGGCTACACCTTC
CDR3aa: CASSAGQDYGYTF

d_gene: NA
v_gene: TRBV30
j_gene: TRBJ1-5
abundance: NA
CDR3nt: TGTGCCTCGGACTGGGATCAGCCCCAGCATTTT
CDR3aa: CASDWDQPQHF

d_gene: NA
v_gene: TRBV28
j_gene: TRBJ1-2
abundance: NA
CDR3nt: TGTGCCAGCAGTTTCCCGGGACGGGGCTACACCTTC
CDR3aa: CASSFPGRGYTF

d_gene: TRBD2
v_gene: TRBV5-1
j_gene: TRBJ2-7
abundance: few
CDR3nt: TGCGCCAGCAGCCCGACTAGCGGGGGCCAAAGTATCTACGAGCAGTACTTC
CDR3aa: CASSPTSGGQSIYEQYF

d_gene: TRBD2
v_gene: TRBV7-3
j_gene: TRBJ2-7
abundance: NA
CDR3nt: TGTGCCAGCAGCTTATCTCCTAGCGGATTCTACGAGCAGTACTTC
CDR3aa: CASSLSPSGFYEQYF

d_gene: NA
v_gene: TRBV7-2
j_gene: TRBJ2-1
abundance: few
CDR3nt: TGTGCCAGCAGCCGGGATGGCGGACCGCTGGGGCAGTTCTTC
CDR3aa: CASSRDGGPLGQFF

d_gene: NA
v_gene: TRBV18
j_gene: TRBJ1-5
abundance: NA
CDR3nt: TGTGCCAGCTCACTCAATCAGGGTAGCAATCAGCCCCAGCATTTT
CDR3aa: CASSLNQGSNQPQHF

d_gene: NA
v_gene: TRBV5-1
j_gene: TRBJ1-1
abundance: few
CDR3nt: TGCGCCAGCAGCTCGGTCGGGCGGGGGCAGTTTTCTGAAGCTTTCTTT
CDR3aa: CASSSVGRGQFSEAFF

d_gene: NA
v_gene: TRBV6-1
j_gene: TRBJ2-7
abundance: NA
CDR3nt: TGTGCCAGCAGTGAAGCTCGGCAGGGGCGAGGGGAGGGGCAGTACTTC
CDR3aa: CASSEARQGRGEGQYF

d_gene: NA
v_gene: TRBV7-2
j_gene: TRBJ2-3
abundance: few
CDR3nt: TGTGCCAGCAGCCGTGGCACAGATACGCAGTATTTT
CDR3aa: CASSRGTDTQYF

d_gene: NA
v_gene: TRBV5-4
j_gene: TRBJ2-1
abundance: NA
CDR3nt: TGTGCCAGCAGCGCTTGGGGCAATGAGCAGTTCTTC
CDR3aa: CASSAWGNEQFF

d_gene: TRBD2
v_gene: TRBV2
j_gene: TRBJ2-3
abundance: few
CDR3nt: TGTGCCAGCAGCCTAGCGGGAGGGCCAGCAGATACGCAGTATTTT
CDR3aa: CASSLAGGPADTQYF

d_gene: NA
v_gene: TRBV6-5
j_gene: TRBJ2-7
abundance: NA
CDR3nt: TGTGCCAGCAGTTACTCGGAGTCGGGGGCAGAGCAGTACTTC
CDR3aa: CASSYSESGAEQYF

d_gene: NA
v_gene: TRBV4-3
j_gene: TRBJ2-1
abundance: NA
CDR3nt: TGCGCCAGCAGTCGAGGGCGGAGAGCCTACAATGAGCAGTTCTTC
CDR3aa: CASSRGRRAYNEQFF